This T cell receptor delta chain was retrieved from a study of gamma-delta T cells after stem cell transplantation. TCRdb re-called clones from the RT-PCR reads via CATT. The sample contains roughly 12,000 delta-chain clones, about two fifths of which appear only once. The ends were cut back, 1 base at V and 0 bases at J, with 24 bases in the middle. The CDR3 extends over 20 amino acids. Germline CDR1 reads TSWWSYY; CDR2 reads QGS. This clone was picked up a small number of times. This sequence was found in a human donor. It is not recorded whose cells these are; they may come from a transplant donor. The sample was gamma-delta T cells. The chain is built from TRDV1 and TRDJ1; perhaps TRDD2 as D (6 bases). The CDR3 spells CALGERIRPSTETYTDKLIF. CDR3 sequence (DNA): TGTGCTCTTGGGGAACGGATTAGGCCTTCCACCGAAACTTACACCGATAAACTCATCTTT.